The 4 T cell receptor beta chains below were found in one sample sequenced in a study of a mutant IDH1 vaccine in newly diagnosed glioma (dated by TCRdb to the early 2020s). Their antigens are not known. The receptor library was made with the immunoSEQ multiplex PCR assay. TCRdb carries this immuneACCESS record with in-frame sequences only. Its versions omit some clonotypes, under half of them owing to an unresolved V gene in the studies checked, with the rest unexplained. The sample table lists some 51,000 clones, around four fifths of them with a count of one. The ten biggest clones cover around 5.3% of the sample. The time point label, as the study defines it: week 5, during vaccination. Each vaccine dose, consisting of 300 ug of a 20-mer mutant IDH1 peptide in Montanide, was administered subcutaneously with topical imiquimod. The sequencing used PBMCs, collected from a glioma patient whose treatment included an IDH1 peptide vaccine. These receptors were collected from a man aged 45-65 years with glioma.

The chain employs TRBV6-1 and TRBJ1-5, with D possibly being TRBD1 (5 bases). V was cut by 6 bases and J by 3 bases, with 9 bases left in between. CDR1 and CDR2 from the germline V gene are MNHNS and SASEGT. The CDR3 extends over 13 amino acids. CDR3 sequence reads: CASRQVNNQPQHF. The CDR3 DNA reads as TGTGCCAGCAGACAGGTAAACAATCAGCCCCAGCATTTT.

The rearrangement uses TRBV7-3 and TRBJ2-5, with D perhaps matching TRBD1 (5 bases). V lost 2 bases, J lost 2 bases, and 9 bases lay in between. The CDR3 is made up of 14 amino acids. Germline-derived CDR1 and CDR2 are SGHTA and FQGTGA. The CDR3 loop is CASSLGAAQETQYF. DNA of the CDR3: TGTGCCAGCAGCTTAGGGGCAGCTCAAGAGACCCAGTACTTC.

This chain connects TRBV5-1 to TRBJ1-1; 7 nucleotides align to TRBD1. Trimming cost V 5 bases and J 5 bases; bases outside gene matches: 15. The CDR3 has 16 residues. Germline V gene sequence: CDR1 SGHRS, CDR2 YFSETQ. The CDR3 reads CASSLDNLQGMTEAFF. The DNA of the CDR3 is TGCGCCAGCAGTCTCGACAATTTACAGGGGATGACTGAAGCTTTCTTT.

This clone was counted between two and nine times. The V call is TRBV5-4, the J call TRBJ1-4; TRBD1 agrees at 11 bases. Unmatched junction bases numbered 5, after V lost 4 bases and J lost 6 bases. The CDR3 covers 15 residues. Germline V lookup: CDR1 SGHNT, CDR2 YYREEE (reference sequence). The chain's CDR3 is CASSPGTGGDEKLFF. The DNA for the CDR3 is TGTGCCAGCAGCCCCGGGACAGGGGGGGATGAAAAACTGTTTTTT.